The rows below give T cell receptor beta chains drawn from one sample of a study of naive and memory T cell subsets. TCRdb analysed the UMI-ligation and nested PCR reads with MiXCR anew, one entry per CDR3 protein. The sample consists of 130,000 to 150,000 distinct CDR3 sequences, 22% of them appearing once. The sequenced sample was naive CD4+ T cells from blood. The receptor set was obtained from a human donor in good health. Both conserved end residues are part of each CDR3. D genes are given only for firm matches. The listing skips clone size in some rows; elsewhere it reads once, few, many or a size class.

CDR3 protein: CASSYLLMGGRINEQFF
CDR3 DNA: TGTGCCAGCAGTTACCTCCTAATGGGGGGGAGAATCAATGAGCAGTTCTTC
D gene: TRBD2
clone size: few
J gene: TRBJ2-1
CDR3 length: 17
V gene: TRBV6-5

CDR3 protein: CASRRDFSYEQYF
CDR3 DNA: TGTGCCAGCCGACGGGATTTCTCCTACGAGCAGTACTTC
D gene: -
clone size: few
J gene: TRBJ2-7
CDR3 length: 13
V gene: TRBV6-5

CDR3 protein: CASSLMSGALNTEAFF
CDR3 DNA: TGTGCCAGCTCACTGATGTCAGGGGCGCTGAACACTGAAGCTTTCTTT
D gene: -
clone size: few
J gene: TRBJ1-1
CDR3 length: 16
V gene: TRBV18

CDR3 protein: CSANPGSSYEQYF
CDR3 DNA: TGCAGTGCTAACCCAGGGTCCTCCTACGAGCAGTACTTC
D gene: -
clone size: -
J gene: TRBJ2-7
CDR3 length: 13
V gene: TRBV20-1

CDR3 protein: CASSFKAAVNSPLHF
CDR3 DNA: TGTGCCAGCAGCTTCAAAGCGGCAGTGAATTCACCCCTCCACTTT
D gene: -
clone size: -
J gene: TRBJ1-6
CDR3 length: 15
V gene: TRBV7-2

CDR3 protein: CASSSSNEKLFF
CDR3 DNA: TGTGCCAGCAGTTCCAGCAATGAAAAACTGTTTTTT
D gene: -
clone size: -
J gene: TRBJ1-4
CDR3 length: 12
V gene: TRBV28

CDR3 protein: CASSREPSYEQYF
CDR3 DNA: TGTGCCAGCAGCCGCGAGCCGAGCTACGAGCAGTACTTC
D gene: -
clone size: few
J gene: TRBJ2-7
CDR3 length: 13
V gene: TRBV5-4

CDR3 protein: CASSFSAVRYF
CDR3 DNA: TGTGCCAGCAGTTTTTCGGCGGTGCGGTACTTC
D gene: -
clone size: few
J gene: TRBJ2-7
CDR3 length: 11
V gene: TRBV12-3/TRBV12-4

CDR3 protein: CSVAAFSTEVLNIQYF
CDR3 DNA: TGCAGCGTGGCGGCTTTTTCCACCGAGGTCTTAAACATTCAGTACTTC
D gene: -
clone size: many
J gene: TRBJ2-4
CDR3 length: 16
V gene: TRBV29-1

CDR3 protein: CSARVNSQGNQPQHF
CDR3 DNA: TGCAGTGCTAGAGTAAATTCACAGGGAAATCAGCCCCAGCATTTT
D gene: -
clone size: many
J gene: TRBJ1-5
CDR3 length: 15
V gene: TRBV20-1

CDR3 protein: CASSRNLAGVNIQYF
CDR3 DNA: TGTGCCAGCAGCCGAAACCTAGCGGGAGTCAACATTCAGTACTTC
D gene: TRBD2
clone size: -
J gene: TRBJ2-4
CDR3 length: 15
V gene: TRBV6-5

CDR3 protein: CASSLGGPFNQPQHF
CDR3 DNA: TGTGCCAGCAGTCTGGGGGGACCCTTCAATCAGCCCCAGCATTTT
D gene: -
clone size: -
J gene: TRBJ1-5
CDR3 length: 15
V gene: TRBV27

CDR3 protein: CSVKVQGSNQPQHF
CDR3 DNA: TGCAGCGTAAAGGTACAGGGAAGCAATCAGCCCCAGCATTTT
D gene: -
clone size: -
J gene: TRBJ1-5
CDR3 length: 14
V gene: TRBV29-1

CDR3 protein: CASTISVGVGYEQYF
CDR3 DNA: TGTGCCAGCACTATTTCGGTCGGAGTGGGGTACGAGCAGTACTTC
D gene: -
clone size: -
J gene: TRBJ2-7
CDR3 length: 15
V gene: TRBV11-1

CDR3 protein: CASSLESFHPSGSRGARQRETQYF
CDR3 DNA: TGTGCCAGCAGCTTAGAATCTTTTCATCCTAGCGGGAGCCGCGGGGCACGACAGCGGGAGACCCAGTACTTC
D gene: TRBD2
clone size: -
J gene: TRBJ2-5
CDR3 length: 24
V gene: TRBV7-2

CDR3 protein: CASSYDGNQPQHF
CDR3 DNA: TGTGCCAGCAGTTACGACGGGAATCAGCCCCAGCATTTT
D gene: -
clone size: -
J gene: TRBJ1-5
CDR3 length: 13
V gene: TRBV6-5

CDR3 protein: CASSIEDRGRFNEQFF
CDR3 DNA: TGTGCCAGTAGTATAGAGGACAGGGGGCGTTTTAATGAGCAGTTCTTC
D gene: TRBD1
clone size: few
J gene: TRBJ2-1
CDR3 length: 16
V gene: TRBV19

CDR3 protein: CASSLGGRREDTQYF
CDR3 DNA: TGTGCCAGCAGCTTAGGCGGGAGAAGGGAAGATACGCAGTATTTT
D gene: TRBD2
clone size: -
J gene: TRBJ2-3
CDR3 length: 15
V gene: TRBV7-9

CDR3 protein: CASSLAEGYTDTQYF
CDR3 DNA: TGTGCCAGCAGCTTAGCGGAGGGGTACACAGATACGCAGTATTTT
D gene: -
clone size: -
J gene: TRBJ2-3
CDR3 length: 15
V gene: TRBV7-6

CDR3 protein: CSALGSGRVGETQYF
CDR3 DNA: TGCAGTGCTTTGGGAAGCGGGAGAGTGGGAGAGACCCAGTACTTC
D gene: TRBD2
clone size: -
J gene: TRBJ2-5
CDR3 length: 15
V gene: TRBV20-1

CDR3 protein: CASRPTTQGLPSSGANVLTF
CDR3 DNA: TGTGCCAGCCGACCTACCACGCAGGGGCTTCCCTCCTCTGGGGCCAACGTCCTGACTTTC
D gene: -
clone size: few
J gene: TRBJ2-6
CDR3 length: 20
V gene: TRBV6-2/TRBV6-3

CDR3 protein: CASSPSGRDYNEQFF
CDR3 DNA: TGTGCCAGCAGCCCCAGCGGGAGGGACTACAATGAGCAGTTCTTC
D gene: TRBD2
clone size: few
J gene: TRBJ2-1
CDR3 length: 15
V gene: TRBV3-1

CDR3 protein: CASSLGRSLRRQYF
CDR3 DNA: TGTGCCAGCAGCTTGGGGCGGTCATTGCGGCGGCAGTACTTC
D gene: -
clone size: few
J gene: TRBJ2-4
CDR3 length: 14
V gene: TRBV7-2

CDR3 protein: CASSSGTSYEQYF
CDR3 DNA: TGTGCCAGCAGCTCCGGGACCTCCTACGAGCAGTACTTC
D gene: -
clone size: -
J gene: TRBJ2-7
CDR3 length: 13
V gene: TRBV28

CDR3 protein: CSARVPDRAYNEQFF
CDR3 DNA: TGCAGTGCTAGAGTTCCGGACAGGGCCTACAATGAGCAGTTCTTC
D gene: TRBD1
clone size: few
J gene: TRBJ2-1
CDR3 length: 15
V gene: TRBV20-1

CDR3 protein: CASSLTRGGNEQFF
CDR3 DNA: TGTGCCAGCAGTTTAACCAGGGGCGGGAATGAGCAGTTCTTC
D gene: -
clone size: -
J gene: TRBJ2-1
CDR3 length: 14
V gene: TRBV12-3/TRBV12-4

CDR3 protein: CSALAGGGRPEAFF
CDR3 DNA: TGCAGTGCTCTCGCCGGAGGAGGGAGACCTGAAGCTTTCTTT
D gene: -
clone size: -
J gene: TRBJ1-1
CDR3 length: 14
V gene: TRBV20-1

CDR3 protein: CASSLMGISYGYTF
CDR3 DNA: TGTGCCAGCAGCTTAATGGGGATCAGCTATGGCTACACCTTC
D gene: -
clone size: few
J gene: TRBJ1-2
CDR3 length: 14
V gene: TRBV5-4

CDR3 protein: CSVEPGLGDEQYF
CDR3 DNA: TGCAGCGTTGAACCCGGACTAGGGGACGAGCAGTACTTC
D gene: TRBD2
clone size: few
J gene: TRBJ2-7
CDR3 length: 13
V gene: TRBV29-1

CDR3 protein: CASRDGGQPQHF
CDR3 DNA: TGTGCCAGCAGGGACGGGGGGCAGCCCCAGCATTTT
D gene: -
clone size: -
J gene: TRBJ1-5
CDR3 length: 12
V gene: TRBV7-4

CDR3 protein: CASSLRGQTEAFF
CDR3 DNA: TGTGCCAGCTCACTAAGGGGCCAGACTGAAGCTTTCTTT
D gene: -
clone size: -
J gene: TRBJ1-1
CDR3 length: 13
V gene: TRBV18

CDR3 protein: CASGQQGYNTGELFF
CDR3 DNA: TGTGCCAGCGGACAACAGGGGTATAACACCGGGGAGCTGTTTTTT
D gene: TRBD1
clone size: few
J gene: TRBJ2-2
CDR3 length: 15
V gene: TRBV5-4

CDR3 protein: CSASDPRGEQYF
CDR3 DNA: TGCAGCGCGTCCGACCCCAGGGGGGAGCAGTACTTC
D gene: TRBD1
clone size: -
J gene: TRBJ2-7
CDR3 length: 12
V gene: TRBV29-1

CDR3 protein: CASSPFRSPLHF
CDR3 DNA: TGTGCCAGCAGCCCGTTCCGTTCACCCCTCCACTTT
D gene: -
clone size: few
J gene: TRBJ1-6
CDR3 length: 12
V gene: TRBV7-2

CDR3 protein: CSVVEQGPSEQFF
CDR3 DNA: TGCAGCGTTGTTGAACAGGGGCCCAGTGAGCAGTTCTTC
D gene: TRBD1
clone size: few
J gene: TRBJ2-1
CDR3 length: 13
V gene: TRBV29-1

CDR3 protein: CSASNFQETQYF
CDR3 DNA: TGCAGTGCTAGCAACTTCCAAGAGACCCAGTACTTC
D gene: -
clone size: many
J gene: TRBJ2-5
CDR3 length: 12
V gene: TRBV20-1

CDR3 protein: CASSSSQGDGDEQFF
CDR3 DNA: TGTGCCAGCAGTTCGAGCCAGGGTGACGGCGATGAGCAGTTCTTC
D gene: -
clone size: -
J gene: TRBJ2-1
CDR3 length: 15
V gene: TRBV12-3/TRBV12-4

CDR3 protein: CASTPGSDTEAFF
CDR3 DNA: TGTGCCAGCACTCCCGGTTCCGACACTGAAGCTTTCTTT
D gene: -
clone size: -
J gene: TRBJ1-1
CDR3 length: 13
V gene: TRBV28

CDR3 protein: CASSLPRGTGDSGANVLTF
CDR3 DNA: TGTGCCAGCAGCCTACCTCGGGGGACAGGAGACTCTGGGGCCAACGTCCTGACTTTC
D gene: TRBD1
clone size: -
J gene: TRBJ2-6
CDR3 length: 19
V gene: TRBV7-6

CDR3 protein: CASSPRVDTGSYNEQFF
CDR3 DNA: TGTGCCAGCAGCCCACGGGTGGATACAGGGTCCTACAATGAGCAGTTCTTC
D gene: -
clone size: -
J gene: TRBJ2-1
CDR3 length: 17
V gene: TRBV7-6

CDR3 protein: CATSRDGGSTDTQYF
CDR3 DNA: TGTGCCACCAGCAGGGACGGGGGTAGCACAGATACGCAGTATTTT
D gene: -
clone size: -
J gene: TRBJ2-3
CDR3 length: 15
V gene: TRBV15

CDR3 protein: CSVLAQATDTHYF
CDR3 DNA: TGCAGCGTTCTAGCGCAAGCCACAGATACGCATTATTTT
D gene: -
clone size: -
J gene: TRBJ2-3
CDR3 length: 13
V gene: TRBV29-1

CDR3 protein: CASSPGPGRTTDTQYF
CDR3 DNA: TGTGCCAGCAGCCCCGGTCCGGGCAGAACCACAGATACGCAGTATTTT
D gene: -
clone size: -
J gene: TRBJ2-3
CDR3 length: 16
V gene: TRBV7-2

CDR3 protein: CASSLLTSVRAGQFF
CDR3 DNA: TGCGCCAGCAGCTTGCTAACTAGCGTACGAGCTGGGCAGTTCTTC
D gene: TRBD2
clone size: few
J gene: TRBJ2-1
CDR3 length: 15
V gene: TRBV5-1

CDR3 protein: CASSFTGRQPTEAFF
CDR3 DNA: TGTGCCAGCAGCTTCACAGGCAGGCAACCCACTGAAGCTTTCTTT
D gene: -
clone size: few
J gene: TRBJ1-1
CDR3 length: 15
V gene: TRBV5-4

CDR3 protein: CASSLAQLRVAKNIQYF
CDR3 DNA: TGTGCCAGCAGCTTAGCGCAGTTAAGAGTAGCCAAAAACATTCAGTACTTC
D gene: -
clone size: -
J gene: TRBJ2-4
CDR3 length: 17
V gene: TRBV7-2

CDR3 protein: CSARWKIPQETQYF
CDR3 DNA: TGCAGTGCACGGTGGAAGATACCCCAAGAGACCCAGTACTTC
D gene: -
clone size: -
J gene: TRBJ2-5
CDR3 length: 14
V gene: TRBV20-1

CDR3 protein: CSAYPPVGTSGDEQYF
CDR3 DNA: TGCAGTGCTTATCCACCGGTTGGGACTAGCGGGGACGAGCAGTACTTC
D gene: TRBD2
clone size: -
J gene: TRBJ2-7
CDR3 length: 16
V gene: TRBV20-1

CDR3 protein: CASSGTGLRMGVPYEQYF
CDR3 DNA: TGTGCCAGCAGTGGGACAGGCCTAAGAATGGGGGTTCCCTACGAGCAGTACTTC
D gene: TRBD1
clone size: -
J gene: TRBJ2-7
CDR3 length: 18
V gene: TRBV6-2/TRBV6-3

CDR3 protein: CSVTGTGGSYEQYF
CDR3 DNA: TGCAGCGTGACCGGGACAGGGGGGTCCTACGAGCAGTACTTC
D gene: TRBD1
clone size: many
J gene: TRBJ2-7
CDR3 length: 14
V gene: TRBV29-1

CDR3 protein: CASSLRGQGVRQETQYF
CDR3 DNA: TGTGCCAGCAGTTTACGGGGACAGGGAGTACGCCAAGAGACCCAGTACTTC
D gene: TRBD1
clone size: few
J gene: TRBJ2-5
CDR3 length: 17
V gene: TRBV28

CDR3 protein: CASSLTGTGVEQYF
CDR3 DNA: TGTGCCAGCAGCTTAACCGGGACAGGGGTCGAGCAGTACTTC
D gene: TRBD1
clone size: -
J gene: TRBJ2-7
CDR3 length: 14
V gene: TRBV9

CDR3 protein: CSVEGSTSTDTQYF
CDR3 DNA: TGCAGCGTTGAAGGCTCAACTAGCACAGATACGCAGTATTTT
D gene: -
clone size: -
J gene: TRBJ2-3
CDR3 length: 14
V gene: TRBV29-1

CDR3 protein: CASSLQQGYEQFF
CDR3 DNA: TGTGCCAGCAGCCTGCAACAGGGTTATGAGCAGTTCTTC
D gene: -
clone size: few
J gene: TRBJ2-1
CDR3 length: 13
V gene: TRBV7-2

CDR3 protein: CASSPPGQGTYEQYF
CDR3 DNA: TGTGCCAGCAGCCCCCCCGGACAGGGAACGTACGAGCAGTACTTC
D gene: TRBD1
clone size: many
J gene: TRBJ2-7
CDR3 length: 15
V gene: TRBV9

CDR3 protein: CASSQRQGIRDTGELFF
CDR3 DNA: TGTGCCAGCAGCCAACGACAGGGTATTAGAGACACCGGGGAGCTGTTTTTT
D gene: TRBD1
clone size: -
J gene: TRBJ2-2
CDR3 length: 17
V gene: TRBV7-8

CDR3 protein: CSGSGYNEQFF
CDR3 DNA: TGCAGCGGATCTGGATACAATGAGCAGTTCTTC
D gene: -
clone size: -
J gene: TRBJ2-1
CDR3 length: 11
V gene: TRBV29-1